Following are 28 T cell receptor beta chains from one sample sequenced in a study of post-analysis software for immune sequencing data. The study, taken as a whole, reports: Compared with controls, patients had more of five TRBV segments, including TRBV5-6, TRBV5-1 and TRBV20-1.

Their antigens remain unidentified. The TCR beta cDNA libraries carried unique molecular identifiers. TCRdb reprocessed the PCR reads via MiXCR and lists one record per CDR3 protein. The data contain 650,000 to 850,000 distinct CDR3 sequences, under 70% of them singletons. Sequencing was performed on blood. The receptors come from a girl between 5 and 17 years old with multiple sclerosis.

This rearrangement joins TRBV6-1 to TRBJ1-1; no clear D. Trimming left V 7 bases short and J 6 bases short, with 15 bases between. Germline assignment: CDR1 MNHNS and CDR2 SASEGT. The CDR3 loop spans 13 amino acids. The CDR3 protein is CASTAARTSEAFF. Here the CDR3 DNA reads TGTGCCAGCACCGCAGCCAGAACATCTGAAGCTTTCTTT.

This chain connects TRBV28 to TRBJ2-4; weak D call: TRBD2 (6 bases). CDR3 length: 14 amino acids. Germline V CDR1 and CDR2: MDHEN, SYDVKM. The ends were cut back, 4 bases at V and 13 bases at J, with 20 bases in the middle. The CDR3 protein is CASSSDFGGDTQYF. CDR3 in DNA: TGTGCCAGCAGTTCCGACTTCGGAGGGGATACCCAGTACTTC.

The chain recombines TRBV2 with TRBJ2-3; 14 bases are shared with TRBD2. CDR1 and CDR2 (germline): SNHLY, FYNNEI. V trimming: 3 bases; J trimming: 14 bases; junction bases outside the gene matches: 10. The length of the CDR3 is 15 residues. This chain's CDR3 is CASSDGTSGSGSRYF. The DNA of the CDR3 is TGTGCCAGCAGTGACGGGACTAGCGGGAGTGGTTCGCGGTATTTT.

This chain joins TRBV10-3 and TRBJ2-1; 10 nucleotides align to TRBD2. This CDR3 is built from 15 residues. In germline, CDR1 is ENHRY, CDR2 SYGVKD. Germline trimming cut 1 base from V and 8 bases from J; bases unmatched to any gene: 5. In nucleotides, the CDR3 is TGTGCCATCAGTGAGTTGGCTAGCGGGAGTCATGAGCAGTTCTTC. This codes for CAISELASGSHEQFF.

The CDR3 sequence: CASRGQRGLGQPQHF. As DNA, the CDR3 is TGTGCCAGCAGGGGACAGAGGGGGTTGGGTCAGCCCCAGCATTTT. The gene calls are TRBV6-6 and TRBJ1-5, with TRBD1 matching over 7 bases. Germline CDR1 MNHNY, CDR2 SVGAGI (reference sequence). V was pared by 6 bases and J by 6 bases, with 11 bases of the junction left unmatched. The CDR3 is made up of 15 amino acids.

This clonotype was counted between two and nine times. The J gene is TRBJ2-1, the V gene TRBV4-1, with D uncertain. Germline values: CDR1 MGHRA, CDR2 YSYEKL. The ends were cut back, 6 bases at V and 2 bases at J, with 8 bases in the middle. CDR3 length: 13 residues. The CDR3 region has the DNA TGCGCCAGCAGTCCTACAGCCTACAATGAGCAGTTCTTC. Its translation: CASSPTAYNEQFF.

The chain is built from TRBV6-5 and TRBJ2-1, with D perhaps TRBD2 (5 bases). The germline gives CDR1 MNHEY, CDR2 SVGAGI. Trimming removed 0 bases at V and 6 bases at J, with 18 bases between. This CDR3 is 17 amino acids long. The CDR3 loop is CASSYSTPILVSNEQFF. CDR3 in DNA: TGTGCCAGCAGTTACTCGACCCCCATACTAGTCTCCAATGAGCAGTTCTTC.

This clonotype has only a few counts. The chain uses TRBV29-1 and TRBJ1-2, with 7 positions matching TRBD1. The germline V gene encodes CDR1 SQVTM and CDR2 ANQGSEA. CDR3 length: 14 residues. The V segment lost 5 bases and the J segment 4 bases; nucleotides outside the gene matches: 10. This CDR3 is CSVRDSVNIYGYTF. The CDR3 region has the DNA TGCAGCGTTCGGGACAGTGTGAATATCTATGGCTACACCTTC.

This clonotype appeared a few times. J is TRBJ2-5 and V is TRBV10-3; the D gene could be TRBD1 or TRBD2 (6 bases each). Germline V lookup: CDR1 ENHRY, CDR2 SYGVKD. This CDR3 comprises 16 residues. V was pared by 4 bases and J by 2 bases, with 17 bases between. The CDR3 coding sequence is TGTGCCATCAGTGGGGGGCGGCCGGGAGTTCAAGAGACCCAGTACTTC. Its translation is CAISGGRPGVQETQYF.

The J gene is TRBJ2-1, the V gene TRBV2; 14 nucleotides align to TRBD2. V was pared by 6 bases and J by 7 bases, with 8 bases of the junction left unmatched. The germline V gene encodes CDR1 SNHLY and CDR2 FYNNEI. The CDR3 is 16 residues long. The CDR3 region has the DNA TGTGCCAGCAGAGGTAGACTAGCGGGAGGGCAGAATGAGCAGTTCTTC. This translates into CASRGRLAGGQNEQFF.

The table lists this clonotype with a few counts. CDR3 coding DNA: TGTGCCAGCAGCCGACCGACTCCCACAGATACGCAGTATTTT. Translating gives CASSRPTPTDTQYF. V gene TRBV7-6 combines with J gene TRBJ2-3; no clear D. V lost 5 bases to trimming and J lost 2 bases, with 11 bases between them. Germline CDR1 SGHVS, CDR2 FNYEAQ. This CDR3 is 14 amino acids long.

This clonotype was seen just once. The chain carries TRBV12-3 or TRBV12-4 and TRBJ2-1, with a tentative D call TRBD1 (5 bases). The CDR3 is 12 amino acids. V was pared by 4 bases and J by 15 bases, with 16 bases between. CDR3 amino acids: CASSWLRAVPFF. In DNA form, the CDR3 reads TGTGCCAGCAGTTGGCTCAGGGCGGTACCGTTCTTC.

The chain combines TRBV3-1 with TRBJ2-1, with 9 bases lining up with TRBD2. This CDR3 has 13 residues. The V segment lost 5 bases and the J segment 8 bases; nucleotides outside the gene matches: 4. Per germline, CDR1 LGHDT and CDR2 YNNKEL (reference sequence). The CDR3 loop is CASSDRLADEQFF. The CDR3 bases are TGTGCCAGCAGCGACAGACTAGCGGATGAGCAGTTCTTC.

CDR3 protein: CASSLDPRTGELFF. The CDR3 nucleotides are TGCGCCAGCAGCTTGGACCCACGCACCGGGGAGCTGTTTTTT. The chain uses TRBV5-1 and TRBJ2-2, with D unresolved. V was pared by 0 bases and J by 4 bases, with 7 bases between. The CDR3 totals 14 residues. Germline-derived CDR1 and CDR2 are SGHRS and YFSETQ.

The gene calls are TRBV6-5 and TRBJ2-1, with 12 positions matching TRBD2. Trimming removed 0 bases from V and 8 bases from J; junction bases left unmatched: 11. The CDR3 is made up of 18 amino acids. Germline CDR1 MNHEY, CDR2 SVGAGI. CDR3: CASSYSTSGSLLVHEQFF. Written as DNA, the CDR3 is TGTGCCAGCAGTTACTCGACTAGCGGGAGCCTCCTAGTTCATGAGCAGTTCTTC.

The chain has TRBV7-9 and TRBJ2-3, with TRBD2 identical over 11 bases. The J segment lost 4 bases and the V segment lost 2 bases, leaving 11 bases of the junction unmatched. CDR1 and CDR2 from the germline V gene are SEHNR and FQNEAQ (reference sequence). The CDR3 is 18 amino acids. CDR3: CASSLIGLAGGRADTQYF. In DNA form, the CDR3 reads TGTGCCAGCAGCTTAATAGGCCTAGCGGGAGGTAGGGCAGATACGCAGTATTTT.

The rearrangement joins TRBV15 to TRBJ1-5; D is undetermined. The ends were cut back, 5 bases at V and 5 bases at J, with 16 bases in the middle. The CDR3 has 15 residues. Germline lookup yields CDR1 LNHNV and CDR2 YYDKDF (reference sequence). The CDR3 nucleotides are TGTGCCACCAGCCGGGAACGGGGAAGTCATCAGCCCCAGCATTTT. Translated, it gives CATSRERGSHQPQHF.

This chain links TRBV29-1 with TRBJ2-5, with D perhaps TRBD2 (5 bases). V lost 4 bases to trimming and J lost 2 bases, with 11 bases between them. CDR1 and CDR2 (germline): SQVTM, ANQGSEA. This CDR3 has 13 amino acids. The CDR3 region has the DNA TGCAGCGTTGGAGGGCCGGTACAAGAGACCCAGTACTTC. Translating gives CSVGGPVQETQYF. The full variable domain, completed using reference TRBV29-1 and TRBJ2-5, is SAVISQKPSRDICQRGTSLTIQCQVDSQVTMMFWYRQQPGQSLTLIATANQGSEATYESGFVIDKFPISRPNLTFSTLTVSNMSPEDSSIYLCSVGGPVQETQYFGPGTRLLVL.

This clonotype was seen more than once but under ten times. The rearrangement links TRBV5-6 to TRBJ2-7; the D gene is possibly TRBD1 (5 bases). The J call could be wrong; TRBJ2-5 is a better fit for the DNA end. CDR1 and CDR2 (germline): SGHDT, YYEEEE. This CDR3 is 14 amino acids long. CDR3 sequence: CASLLQRGFETQYF. CDR3 coding DNA: TGTGCCAGCCTCCTACAAAGGGGTTTCGAGACCCAGTACTTC.

The chain has TRBV2 and TRBJ2-1; 10 bases map to TRBD2. Trimming removed 10 bases from V and 4 bases from J; junction bases left unmatched: 10. The length of the CDR3 is 15 residues. Germline assignment: CDR1 SNHLY and CDR2 FYNNEI. CDR3 protein: CATNPTSGTYNEQFF. The CDR3 DNA reads TGTGCCACGAACCCCACTAGCGGGACTTACAATGAGCAGTTCTTC.

This clonotype was seen only a few times. This chain connects TRBV24-1 to TRBJ1-5, with D uncertain. The germline V gene encodes CDR1 KGHDR and CDR2 SFDVKD. This CDR3 has 16 residues. The germline V and J ends were trimmed by 3 bases and 2 bases, with 13 bases remaining between them. The CDR3 DNA reads as TGTGCCACCAGTGATCTCAATATCGGGGGCAATCAGCCCCAGCATTTT. It yields the protein CATSDLNIGGNQPQHF.

V and J are TRBV5-1 and TRBJ1-2; 8 nucleotides align to TRBD1. J was trimmed by 6 bases and V by 6 bases; bases with no gene match: 13. Germline loops: CDR1 SGHRS, CDR2 YFSETQ. This CDR3 has 15 residues. The CDR3 here is CASNSPDRGLDGYTF. The CDR3 DNA reads TGCGCCAGCAACTCGCCCGACAGGGGTTTGGATGGCTACACCTTC.

The chain joins TRBV5-5 to TRBJ2-1; no clear D. V lost 2 bases, J lost 5 bases, and 5 bases lay in between. The CDR3 is made up of 12 amino acids. Germline CDR1 is SGHKS and CDR2 is YYEKEE (reference sequence). The CDR3 loop reads CASSFRNNEQFF. CDR3 coding DNA: TGTGCCAGCAGCTTCCGAAACAATGAGCAGTTCTTC.

The V call is TRBV10-2, the J call TRBJ2-7, with 7 bases identical to TRBD2. Germline CDR1 reads WSHSY; CDR2 reads SAAADI. There are 15 residues in the CDR3. The ends lost 6 bases at V and 2 bases at J; junction bases unmatched: 10. The CDR3 DNA reads TGCGCCAGCAGAGCGGGGACGGTAGGGGCCTACGAGCAGTACTTC. This translates into CASRAGTVGAYEQYF.

This chain connects TRBV29-1 to TRBJ2-1, with 9 bases lining up with TRBD1. CDR3 length: 16 residues. Germline V gene lookup returns CDR1 SQVTM and CDR2 ANQGSEA. The ends lost 3 bases at V and 8 bases at J; junction bases unmatched: 14. CDR3 coding DNA: TGCAGCGTTGACGGGTGGACAGGGGAAGGTTTGCATGAGCAGTTCTTC. Translating gives CSVDGWTGEGLHEQFF.

V usage is TRBV12-3 or TRBV12-4 and J usage is TRBJ1-2; TRBD1 matches at 12 bases. The CDR3 loop spans 17 amino acids. V lost 5 bases and J lost 1; bases outside the gene matches: 8. The CDR3 is CASSPPGTGGINYGYTF. The DNA for the CDR3 is TGTGCCAGCAGTCCCCCCGGGACAGGGGGCATTAACTATGGCTACACCTTC.

This clonotype was seen a few times. CDR3: CASSSTLTASYGYTF. In nucleotides, the CDR3 is TGTGCCAGCAGTTCCACCCTCACGGCCTCCTATGGCTACACCTTC. V usage is TRBV12-3 or TRBV12-4 and J usage is TRBJ1-2; no reliable D call. CDR3 length: 15 amino acids. Trimming stripped 4 bases from V and 4 bases from J, with 16 bases between.

This clonotype was seen a handful of times. The chain links TRBV5-1 to TRBJ1-2; no firm D call. Per germline, CDR1 SGHRS and CDR2 YFSETQ. The V and J ends lost 7 bases and 6 bases respectively, with 16 bases between them. The CDR3 is made up of 13 amino acids. The CDR3 is CASRRALYDGYTF. CDR3 DNA: TGCGCCAGCCGCCGGGCCTTGTATGATGGCTACACCTTC. The full variable domain, completed using reference TRBV5-1 and TRBJ1-2, is KAGVTQTPRYLIKTRGQQVTLSCSPISGHRSVSWYQQTPGQGLQFLFEYFSETQRNKGNFPGRFSGRQFSNSRSEMNVSTLELGDSALYLCASRRALYDGYTFGSGTRLTVV.